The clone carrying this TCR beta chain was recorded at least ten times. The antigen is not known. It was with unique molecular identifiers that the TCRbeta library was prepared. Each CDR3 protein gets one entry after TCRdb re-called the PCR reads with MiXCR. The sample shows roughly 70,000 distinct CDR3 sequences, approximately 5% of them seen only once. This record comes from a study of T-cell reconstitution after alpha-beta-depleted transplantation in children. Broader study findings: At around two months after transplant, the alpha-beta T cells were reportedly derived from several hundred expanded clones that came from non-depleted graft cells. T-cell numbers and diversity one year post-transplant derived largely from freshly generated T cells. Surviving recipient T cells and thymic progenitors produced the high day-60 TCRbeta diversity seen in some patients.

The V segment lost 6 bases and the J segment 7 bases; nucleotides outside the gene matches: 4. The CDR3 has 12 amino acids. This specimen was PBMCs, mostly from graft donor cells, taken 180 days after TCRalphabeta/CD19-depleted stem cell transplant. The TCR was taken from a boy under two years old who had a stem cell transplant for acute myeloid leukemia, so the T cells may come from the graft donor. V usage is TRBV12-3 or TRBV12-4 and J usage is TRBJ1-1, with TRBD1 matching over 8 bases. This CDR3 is CASRNGQGEAFF. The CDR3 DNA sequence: TGTGCCAGCAGGAACGGACAGGGTGAAGCTTTCTTT.